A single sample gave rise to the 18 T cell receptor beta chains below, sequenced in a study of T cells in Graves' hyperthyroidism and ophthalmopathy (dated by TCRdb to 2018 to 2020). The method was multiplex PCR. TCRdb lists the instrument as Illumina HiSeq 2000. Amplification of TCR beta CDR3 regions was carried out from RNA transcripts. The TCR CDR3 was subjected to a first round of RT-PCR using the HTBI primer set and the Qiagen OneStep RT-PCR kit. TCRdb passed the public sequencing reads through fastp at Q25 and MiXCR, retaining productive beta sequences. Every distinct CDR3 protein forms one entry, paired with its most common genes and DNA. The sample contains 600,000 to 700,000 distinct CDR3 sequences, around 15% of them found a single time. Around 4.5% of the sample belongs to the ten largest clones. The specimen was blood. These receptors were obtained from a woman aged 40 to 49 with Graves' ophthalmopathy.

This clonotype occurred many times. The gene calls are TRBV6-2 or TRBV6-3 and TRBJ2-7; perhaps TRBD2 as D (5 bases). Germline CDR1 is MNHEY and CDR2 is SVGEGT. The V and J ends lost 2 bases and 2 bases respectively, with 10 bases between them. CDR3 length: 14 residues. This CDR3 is CASSYRGQAYEQYF. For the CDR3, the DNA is TGTGCCAGCAGTTACCGCGGGCAGGCCTACGAGCAGTACTTC.

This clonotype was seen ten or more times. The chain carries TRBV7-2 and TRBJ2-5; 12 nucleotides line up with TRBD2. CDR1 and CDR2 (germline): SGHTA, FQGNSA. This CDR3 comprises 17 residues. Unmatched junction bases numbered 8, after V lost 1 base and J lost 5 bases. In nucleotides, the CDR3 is TGTGCCAGCAGCTTAGTGTCTAGCGGGAGGGCGCGGGAGACCCAGTACTTC. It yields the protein CASSLVSSGRARETQYF.

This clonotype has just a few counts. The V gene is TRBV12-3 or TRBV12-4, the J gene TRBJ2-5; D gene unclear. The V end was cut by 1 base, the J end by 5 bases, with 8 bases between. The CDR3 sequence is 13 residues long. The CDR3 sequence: CASSLGFRETQYF. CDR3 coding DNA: TGTGCCAGCAGTTTAGGGTTCCGGGAGACCCAGTACTTC.

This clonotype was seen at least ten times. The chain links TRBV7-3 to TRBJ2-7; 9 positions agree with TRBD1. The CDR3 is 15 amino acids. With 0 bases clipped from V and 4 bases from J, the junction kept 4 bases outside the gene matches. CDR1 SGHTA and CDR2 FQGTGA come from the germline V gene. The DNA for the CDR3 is TGTGCCAGCAGCTTAACCGGGACAGGGCAATACGAGCAGTACTTC. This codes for CASSLTGTGQYEQYF.

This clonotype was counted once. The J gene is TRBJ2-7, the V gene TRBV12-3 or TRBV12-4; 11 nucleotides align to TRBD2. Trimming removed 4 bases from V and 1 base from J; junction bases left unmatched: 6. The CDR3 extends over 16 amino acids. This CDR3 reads CASSYLAGGVSYEQYF. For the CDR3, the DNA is TGTGCCAGCAGTTACTTAGCGGGAGGGGTTTCCTACGAGCAGTACTTC.

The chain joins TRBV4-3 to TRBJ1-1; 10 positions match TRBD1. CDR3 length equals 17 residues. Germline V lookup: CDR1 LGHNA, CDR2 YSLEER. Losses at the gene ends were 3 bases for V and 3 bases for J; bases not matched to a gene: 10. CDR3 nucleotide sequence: TGCGCCAGCAGCCAGGCCGCCCCCGGACAGGGGGACACTGAAGCTTTCTTT. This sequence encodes CASSQAAPGQGDTEAFF.

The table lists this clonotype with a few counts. DNA for the CDR3: TGTGCCAGCAGTTACAGGACTAGCGGGAGAGGTGAGCAGTACTTC. Protein: CASSYRTSGRGEQYF. The V call is TRBV6-5, the J call TRBJ2-7; 13 bases agree with TRBD2. The CDR3 loop spans 15 amino acids. J was trimmed by 7 bases and V by 2 bases; bases with no gene match: 5. Germline CDR1 is MNHEY and CDR2 is SVGAGI.

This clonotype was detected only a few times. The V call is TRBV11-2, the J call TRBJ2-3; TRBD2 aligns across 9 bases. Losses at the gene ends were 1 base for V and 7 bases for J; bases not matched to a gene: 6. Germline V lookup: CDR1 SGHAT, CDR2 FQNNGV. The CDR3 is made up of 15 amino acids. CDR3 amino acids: CASSLVAGALYTQYF. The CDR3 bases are TGTGCCAGCAGCTTAGTAGCGGGAGCGCTATATACGCAGTATTTT.

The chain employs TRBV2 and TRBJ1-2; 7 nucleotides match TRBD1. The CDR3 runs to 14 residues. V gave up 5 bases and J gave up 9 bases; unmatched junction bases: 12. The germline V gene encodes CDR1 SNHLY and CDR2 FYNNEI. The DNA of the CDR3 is TGTGCCAGCAGTTCCAGTACAGGGGCTCAGAGCTACACCTTC. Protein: CASSSSTGAQSYTF.

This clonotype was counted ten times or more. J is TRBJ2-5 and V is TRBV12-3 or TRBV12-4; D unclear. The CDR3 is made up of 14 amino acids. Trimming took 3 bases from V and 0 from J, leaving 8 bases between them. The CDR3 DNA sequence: TGTGCCAGCAGTTTGGAAAGGTACCAAGAGACCCAGTACTTC. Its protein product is CASSLERYQETQYF.

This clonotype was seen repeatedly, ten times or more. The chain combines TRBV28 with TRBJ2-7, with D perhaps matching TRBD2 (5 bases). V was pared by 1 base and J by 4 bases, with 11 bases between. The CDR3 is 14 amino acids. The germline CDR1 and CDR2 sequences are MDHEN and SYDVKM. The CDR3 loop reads CASSLLEGTYEQYF. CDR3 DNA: TGTGCCAGCAGTTTATTAGAGGGAACGTACGAGCAGTACTTC.

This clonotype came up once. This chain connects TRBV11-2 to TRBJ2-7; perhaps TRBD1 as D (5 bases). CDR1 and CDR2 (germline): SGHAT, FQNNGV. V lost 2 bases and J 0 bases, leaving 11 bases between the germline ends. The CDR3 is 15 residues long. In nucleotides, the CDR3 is TGTGCCAGCAGCTTATGGGATGACAGCTCCTACGAGCAGTACTTC. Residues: CASSLWDDSSYEQYF.

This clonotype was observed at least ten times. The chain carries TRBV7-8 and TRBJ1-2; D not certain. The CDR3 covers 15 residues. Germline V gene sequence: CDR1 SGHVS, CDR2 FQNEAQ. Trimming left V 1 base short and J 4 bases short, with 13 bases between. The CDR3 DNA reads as TGTGCCAGCAGCTTAGGGCTTGATAAACCCTATGGCTACACCTTC. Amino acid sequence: CASSLGLDKPYGYTF.

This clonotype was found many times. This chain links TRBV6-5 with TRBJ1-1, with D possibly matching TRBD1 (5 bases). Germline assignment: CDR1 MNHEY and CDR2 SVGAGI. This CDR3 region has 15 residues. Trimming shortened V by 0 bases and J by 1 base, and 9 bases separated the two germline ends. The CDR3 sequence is CASSYSGGGNTEAFF. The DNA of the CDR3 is TGTGCCAGCAGTTACTCTGGGGGAGGGAACACTGAAGCTTTCTTT.

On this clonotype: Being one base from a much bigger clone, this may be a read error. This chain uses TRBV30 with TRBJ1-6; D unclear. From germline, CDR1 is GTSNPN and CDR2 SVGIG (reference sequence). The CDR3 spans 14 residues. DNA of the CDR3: TGTGCCTGGAGGGCCCGTGGCGGGGATTCACCCCCCCACTTT. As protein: CAWRARGGDSPPHF.

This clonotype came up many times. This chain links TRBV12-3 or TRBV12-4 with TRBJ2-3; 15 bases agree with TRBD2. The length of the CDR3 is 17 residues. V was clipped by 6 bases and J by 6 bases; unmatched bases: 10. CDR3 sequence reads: CASSPPWTSGGEDTQYF. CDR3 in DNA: TGTGCCAGCAGCCCACCCTGGACTAGCGGGGGGGAGGATACGCAGTATTTT.

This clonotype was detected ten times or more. CDR3 nucleotides: TGTGCCAGCAGCCCAAGCCTAGCGGGAGACGAGCAGTACTTC. Translation gives CASSPSLAGDEQYF. This rearrangement joins TRBV7-2 to TRBJ2-7, with TRBD2 identical over 10 bases. This CDR3 comprises 14 residues. V lost 5 bases and J lost 5; bases outside the gene matches: 6. Germline CDR1 and CDR2: SGHTA and FQGNSA. Based on the CDR3 plus reference TRBV7-2 and TRBJ2-7, the full variable domain is GAGVSQSPSNKVTEKGKDVELRCDPISGHTALYWYRQSLGQGLEFLIYFQGNSAPDKSGLPSDRFSAERTGGSVSTLTIQRTQQEDSAVYLCASSPSLAGDEQYFGPGTRLTVT.

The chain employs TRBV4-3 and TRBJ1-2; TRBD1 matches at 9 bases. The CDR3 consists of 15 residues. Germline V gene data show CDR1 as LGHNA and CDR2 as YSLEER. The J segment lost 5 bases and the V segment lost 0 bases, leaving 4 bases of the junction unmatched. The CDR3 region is CASSQDEGTGYGYTF. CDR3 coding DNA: TGCGCCAGCAGCCAAGATGAGGGGACAGGGTATGGCTACACCTTC.